Detailed here is one T cell receptor beta chain. What antigen it recognizes has not been identified. No base-level quality is on record; no much larger clone is a single base apart. The CDR3 runs 15 amino acids, cysteine and phenylalanine included. Of the read, only the CDR3 DNA is kept; its 45 bases are in frame from base 1. From a lookup of the germline V gene, CDR1 and CDR2 are MNHEY and SVGAGI. Unmatched junction bases come to 9, with V trimmed by 7 bases and J by 4 bases. The data originate from a study of Graves' ophthalmopathy and Graves' hyperthyroidism (dated by TCRdb to 2016 to 2018). Notes on the research overall: A patient counted as having stable hyperthyroidism if there was no progression to ophthalmopathy within 18 months of follow-up. In total, approximately 140 blood samples were TCR-sequenced: approximately 42 ophthalmopathy, roughly 80 hyperthyroidism and approximately 17 hyperthyroidism-to-ophthalmopathy patients. The study used signatures of the TCR beta repertoire to tell Graves' ophthalmopathy apart from Graves' hyperthyroidism and to predict which patients would progress to ophthalmopathy. To explore V-J signatures that separate ophthalmopathy from hyperthyroidism, a discovery set of 95 to 100 patients was enrolled, consisting of fewer than 45 with ophthalmopathy and under 65 with stable hyperthyroidism. An independent validation cohort comprised some 19 hyperthyroidism patients and 15 to 17 patients who later progressed from hyperthyroidism to ophthalmopathy. In roughly six hyperthyroidism patients, T-cell repertoires of thyroid tissue and blood were compared. Once sampling was done, hyperthyroidism patients were given methimazole at a starting dose of 30 mg daily, while ophthalmopathy patients were given high-dose intravenous methylprednisolone. General findings and caveats noted by the study authors: In cross-validation, the 13-signature model distinguished ophthalmopathy from stable hyperthyroidism with approximately 90% sensitivity and around 83% specificity, while in the test set the corresponding values were about 80% and 75%. In validation, the model predicted ophthalmopathy progression with about 71% sensitivity and roughly 72% specificity; fewer than 15 predicted patients were CT-confirmed with GO in a median of approximately 6.2 months. Most of the expanded thyroid clonotypes with a frequency above 0.001 were also detected in blood, and it was suggested that the thyroid immune response may be reflected by blood repertoires. No statistical method was used to set the sample size in advance, and the investigators knew which group each participant was assigned to.

Patients with hyperthyroidism were aged 18 to 65 years, had been newly diagnosed, and had a disease duration of less than 2 months. Anyone with other autoimmune diseases, uncontrolled infections, pregnancy or lactation was excluded from the study. Clinical symptoms, serum thyroxine, TRAb, thyroid ultrasound and orbital computed tomography formed the basis of the diagnosis. Trizol reagent was used to extract the total RNA, and its quality was then checked on an Agilent 2100 Bioanalyzer. For repertoire sequencing, the TCR beta CDR3 regions were amplified from RNA transcripts. A first-round RT-PCR used HTBI primers with the Qiagen OneStep RT-PCR kit, followed by a second-round multiplex PCR, size selection and purification. The libraries underwent paired-end sequencing with 100 bp reads on an Illumina HiSeq2000. Under the source paper's analysis protocol: SOAPnuke was used to process the reads, removing any read that contained adapters or uncalled bases, had a mean Phred below 15, or lacked an exact match to the constant primer or identifier. High-quality paired reads were merged with COPE v1.2.5. Each unique nucleotide sequence was defined as a clonotype, and clonotypes were aligned to IMGT TRB V, D and J references with MiTCR v1.1. Only V-J combinations with frequency above 0.0001 were analysed, covering over 99% of repertoires. For each V-J combination, a TCR clonal expansion and chaos score was defined as F50 clonal expansion divided by the chaos observed in the TCRdist matrix. Welch's t-statistics and random forest were used to narrow the features down to around twelve V-J combinations, which were then fed into a naive Bayes classifier. The similarity between thyroid and blood repertoires was quantified using the Morisita-Horn index. TCRdb trimmed the raw reads at Q25, called clones with MiXCR and kept productive beta chains. Merged by CDR3 protein, the rows form single entries marked with the most common genes and DNA. Clone size and V and J calls follow TCRdb, not the original study. This sample lists about 600,000 distinct CDR3 sequences; less than 45% were detected once. The ten largest clones take up around 4% of the sample.

Sequencing input: peripheral blood or thyroid tissue (not recorded which). This TCR was sampled from an adult man with Graves' hyperthyroidism. The chain is made from TRBV6-5 and TRBJ2-2, with 7 junctional bases fitting TRBD1. The sequenced DNA is TGTGCCAGCAAAGACAGGGCAACGAGCACCGGGGAGCTGTTTTTT. This codes for CASKDRATSTGELFF.